These 7 T cell receptor beta chains came from one sample sequenced in a study of blood T cell repertoires in COVID-19. Assay used: immunoSEQ multiplex PCR; TCRdb lists only in-frame clones, some missing. The sample shows about 85,000 clones, around 85% of them seen only once. Sequences were obtained from peripheral blood. The source is a man between 60 and 70 years old with acute or convalescent COVID-19.

J is TRBJ1-2 and V is TRBV3-1 (or the pseudogene TRBV3-2); a possible D gene is TRBD1 (6 bases). Trimming removed 3 bases from V and 0 bases from J, with 17 bases in between. The V gene's germline CDR1 is LGHDT and CDR2 YNNKEL (reference sequence). The CDR3 is made up of 17 amino acids. As DNA, the CDR3 is TGTGCCAGCAGCCACGAACACCGGGGGGCCCCTAACTATGGCTACACCTTC. Its translation: CASSHEHRGAPNYGYTF.

The V and J genes are TRBV10-2 and TRBJ2-7; weak D call: TRBD2 (5 bases). CDR3 size: 13 residues. Germline CDR1 and CDR2: WSHSY and SAAADI. V was pared by 4 bases and J by 1 base, with 8 bases between. The CDR3 is CASSGGVSYEQYF. In nucleotides, the CDR3 is TGCGCCAGCAGTGGGGGAGTATCCTACGAGCAGTACTTC.

The rearrangement uses TRBV7-2 and TRBJ1-2; maybe TRBD1 (6 bases). This CDR3 spans 15 amino acids. Germline CDR1 is SGHTA and CDR2 is FQGNSA. V was pared by 0 bases and J by 4 bases, with 12 bases between. The CDR3 DNA is TGTGCCAGCAGCTTAGCGCAGGGGAACTTCTATGGCTACACCTTC. Translating it yields CASSLAQGNFYGYTF.

The CDR3 spells CASSLGRGGSYGYTF. The CDR3 DNA sequence: TGCGCCAGCAGCTTGGGACGCGGGGGTAGCTATGGCTACACCTTC. The rearrangement uses TRBV5-1 and TRBJ1-2; perhaps TRBD1 as D (5 bases). Germline lookup yields CDR1 SGHRS and CDR2 YFSETQ. The germline V and J ends were trimmed by 0 bases and 4 bases, with 13 bases remaining between them. The CDR3 is 15 amino acids. The full variable domain, with the rest looked up from reference TRBV5-1 and TRBJ1-2, is KAGVTQTPRYLIKTRGQQVTLSCSPISGHRSVSWYQQTPGQGLQFLFEYFSETQRNKGNFPGRFSGRQFSNSRSEMNVSTLELGDSALYLCASSLGRGGSYGYTFGSGTRLTVV.

The V call is TRBV4-1, the J call TRBJ2-3; D may be TRBD1 (6 bases). V gave up 0 bases and J gave up 1 base, with 11 bases separating them. CDR3 length: 16 amino acids. From germline, CDR1 is MGHRA and CDR2 YSYEKL. In DNA form, the CDR3 reads TGCGCCAGCAGCCAAGACAGGGGAATGGGCACAGATACGCAGTATTTT. This encodes CASSQDRGMGTDTQYF.

The chain joins TRBV5-1 to TRBJ2-7; 10 bases align to TRBD1. From germline, CDR1 is SGHRS and CDR2 YFSETQ. The CDR3 consists of 15 residues. The V gene end was trimmed by 2 bases and the J gene end by 2 bases; junction bases not matched to a gene: 4. This chain's CDR3 is CASSFGGQGTYEQYF. The CDR3 region has the DNA TGCGCCAGCAGCTTTGGGGGACAGGGGACCTACGAGCAGTACTTC.

The chain joins TRBV5-1 to TRBJ1-3, with 10 nucleotides matching TRBD1. This CDR3 contains 15 residues. Germline CDR1 is SGHRS and CDR2 is YFSETQ. Germline trimming cut 4 bases from V and 6 bases from J; bases unmatched to any gene: 7. The CDR3 bases are TGCGCCAGCAGCAGGTCCGGGACAGGGGAAAACACCATATATTTT. It encodes CASSRSGTGENTIYF. The variable domain in full, with the rest retrieved from reference TRBV5-1 and TRBJ1-3, is KAGVTQTPRYLIKTRGQQVTLSCSPISGHRSVSWYQQTPGQGLQFLFEYFSETQRNKGNFPGRFSGRQFSNSRSEMNVSTLELGDSALYLCASSRSGTGENTIYFGEGSWLTVV.